The T cell receptor (beta chain) described here comes from a study of blood T cell repertoires in COVID-19. The overall study: Sources were T cells, B-cell-depleted T cells, or PBMCs; the material itself was cDNA or gDNA.

In the original processing: For nucleated cells, counts were estimated from reference gene primer amplification. The assay was immunoSEQ multiplex PCR, and TCRdb's table has in-frame clones only and misses some. V and J calls and clone size are as listed in that table; D and trimming were resolved from the DNA. Seen here are fewer than 250,000 clones, 83% observed once, and the top ten hold approximately 5%. Assignment of participants to cohorts was predicated upon participant-reported clinical history. Individuals in the exposed group had encountered a COVID-19 case within 2 weeks preceding study entry. With 2 bases removed from V and 8 bases from J, the gap between germline ends came to 9 bases. The length of the CDR3 is 12 residues. Germline loops: CDR1 MRHNA, CDR2 SNTAGT.

V usage is TRBV6-4 and J usage is TRBJ1-2; D is undetermined. This receptor was obtained from a woman in her forties or fifties who had been exposed to COVID-19. Sequencing used PBMCs or T cells enriched from blood (not recorded which). CDR3 region: CASSDLTLGYTF. DNA for the CDR3: TGTGCCAGCAGTGACCTCACTCTCGGCTACACCTTC.